A selection of T cell receptor beta chains follows, all from one sample in a study of OX40 agonist ivuxolimab in advanced cancers. Measured with immunoSEQ multiplex PCR; TCRdb has only the in-frame clones, and not every one. The data show fewer than 200,000 clones, under 95% seen once. This sample comprised CD4+ or CD8+ T cells sorted from blood, obtained in a trial of the OX40 agonist ivuxolimab. The receptors originated from an adult with an advanced solid tumor such as melanoma, head and neck, liver or kidney cancer. Each CDR3 is given with its conserved first and last residue. D genes are given only for firm matches. Clone size appears in some rows only: once, few, many, or a class for an expanded clone.

j_call: TRBJ1-5; d_call: .; v_call: TRBV18; clone_size: .; cdr3_aa: CASSPNDNGAQPQHF; cdr3_nt: TGTGCCAGCTCACCGAACGACAATGGGGCTCAGCCCCAGCATTTT
j_call: TRBJ2-2; d_call: .; v_call: TRBV7-9; clone_size: once; cdr3_aa: CASSFLESTGELFF; cdr3_nt: TGTGCCAGCAGCTTTTTAGAATCCACCGGGGAGCTGTTTTTT
j_call: TRBJ2-5; d_call: TRBD2; v_call: TRBV5-1; clone_size: .; cdr3_aa: CASSVAGEETQYF; cdr3_nt: TGCGCCAGCAGCGTGGCGGGGGAAGAGACCCAGTACTTC
j_call: TRBJ1-1; d_call: .; v_call: TRBV6-6; clone_size: .; cdr3_aa: CASSYGVRDTEAFF; cdr3_nt: TGTGCCAGCAGTTACGGTGTCCGGGACACTGAAGCTTTCTTT
j_call: TRBJ2-3; d_call: TRBD2; v_call: TRBV2; clone_size: once; cdr3_aa: CASSVWLAGEGKTDTQYF; cdr3_nt: TGTGCCAGCAGTGTTTGGCTAGCGGGAGAGGGAAAAACAGATACGCAGTATTTT
j_call: TRBJ2-2; d_call: TRBD2; v_call: TRBV9; clone_size: .; cdr3_aa: CASSEMTSPGELFF; cdr3_nt: TGTGCCAGCAGCGAAATGACTAGCCCCGGGGAGCTGTTTTTT
j_call: TRBJ2-7; d_call: .; v_call: TRBV9; clone_size: .; cdr3_aa: CASSVSTGQTYEQYF; cdr3_nt: TGTGCCAGCAGCGTATCGACGGGACAAACCTACGAGCAGTACTTC
j_call: TRBJ2-2; d_call: TRBD2; v_call: TRBV27; clone_size: .; cdr3_aa: CASSPGLAGAPLRTGELFF; cdr3_nt: TGTGCCAGCAGTCCAGGACTAGCGGGGGCCCCATTGCGGACCGGGGAGCTGTTTTTT
j_call: TRBJ1-5; d_call: .; v_call: TRBV2; clone_size: .; cdr3_aa: CASSARDPNQPQHF; cdr3_nt: TGTGCCAGCAGCGCTAGGGACCCCAATCAGCCCCAGCATTTT
j_call: TRBJ2-5; d_call: TRBD1; v_call: TRBV25-1; clone_size: .; cdr3_aa: CASSESGTGLKTQYF; cdr3_nt: TGTGCCAGCAGTGAATCGGGGACAGGGCTAAAGACCCAGTACTTC
j_call: TRBJ1-1; d_call: .; v_call: TRBV25-1; clone_size: .; cdr3_aa: CASSEWFPQAEAFF; cdr3_nt: TGTGCCAGCAGTGAATGGTTCCCGCAGGCTGAAGCTTTCTTT
j_call: TRBJ2-7; d_call: .; v_call: TRBV7-8; clone_size: .; cdr3_aa: CASSFTVYEQYF; cdr3_nt: TGTGCCAGCAGCTTCACAGTCTACGAGCAGTACTTC
j_call: TRBJ2-3; d_call: .; v_call: TRBV15; clone_size: once; cdr3_aa: CATSRSPVGGTDTQYF; cdr3_nt: TGTGCCACCAGCAGATCCCCCGTTGGAGGCACAGATACGCAGTATTTT
j_call: TRBJ1-1; d_call: .; v_call: TRBV19; clone_size: .; cdr3_aa: CASSIGGRAEAFF; cdr3_nt: TGTGCCAGTAGTATAGGGGGTCGGGCTGAAGCTTTCTTT
j_call: TRBJ2-5; d_call: .; v_call: TRBV7-9; clone_size: .; cdr3_aa: CASALRGGGETQYF; cdr3_nt: TGTGCCAGCGCGCTAAGGGGAGGAGGGGAGACCCAGTACTTC
j_call: TRBJ2-7; d_call: TRBD1; v_call: TRBV6-6; clone_size: once; cdr3_aa: CASTRGSGQGNYEQYF; cdr3_nt: TGTGCCAGCACCCGAGGTTCGGGACAGGGGAACTACGAGCAGTACTTC
j_call: TRBJ1-3; d_call: .; v_call: TRBV28; clone_size: .; cdr3_aa: CASSFIEGSSGNTIYF; cdr3_nt: TGTGCCAGCAGTTTTATCGAGGGAAGCTCTGGAAACACCATATATTTT
j_call: TRBJ2-3; d_call: .; v_call: TRBV9; clone_size: .; cdr3_aa: CASSVDYTTDTQYF; cdr3_nt: TGTGCCAGCAGCGTAGACTACACCACAGATACGCAGTATTTT
j_call: TRBJ1-1; d_call: TRBD1; v_call: TRBV18; clone_size: once; cdr3_aa: CASSPLEGAKAEAFF; cdr3_nt: TGTGCCAGCTCACCACTAGAGGGGGCAAAGGCTGAAGCTTTCTTT
j_call: TRBJ2-1; d_call: .; v_call: TRBV28; clone_size: .; cdr3_aa: CASSLPGQHNEQFF; cdr3_nt: TGTGCCAGCAGTTTACCGGGACAACACAATGAGCAGTTCTTC
j_call: TRBJ2-5; d_call: TRBD1; v_call: TRBV5-4; clone_size: .; cdr3_aa: CASSRDRGSRETQYF; cdr3_nt: TGTGCCAGCAGCAGGGACAGGGGTTCCCGAGAGACCCAGTACTTC
j_call: TRBJ1-3; d_call: .; v_call: TRBV10-1; clone_size: few; cdr3_aa: CASSTTTMGGNTIYF; cdr3_nt: TGCGCCAGCAGTACCACAACGATGGGAGGAAACACCATATATTTT
j_call: TRBJ1-1; d_call: .; v_call: TRBV11-3; clone_size: .; cdr3_aa: CASSLGRDDTEAFF; cdr3_nt: TGTGCCAGCAGCTTAGGCAGGGACGACACTGAAGCTTTCTTT
j_call: TRBJ2-1; d_call: .; v_call: TRBV11-2; clone_size: .; cdr3_aa: CASSRGGSSYNEQFF; cdr3_nt: TGTGCCAGCAGCCGTGGGGGAAGCTCCTACAATGAGCAGTTCTTC
j_call: TRBJ1-1; d_call: TRBD1; v_call: TRBV4-3; clone_size: .; cdr3_aa: CASSQVITGTGLENTEAFF; cdr3_nt: TGCGCCAGCAGCCAAGTCATAACCGGGACAGGGTTGGAGAACACTGAAGCTTTCTTT
j_call: TRBJ2-7; d_call: .; v_call: TRBV7-8; clone_size: .; cdr3_aa: CASSTYRESYEQYF; cdr3_nt: TGTGCCAGCAGCACCTACAGGGAATCCTACGAGCAGTACTTC
j_call: TRBJ1-1; d_call: .; v_call: TRBV19; clone_size: .; cdr3_aa: CASTHTGLRTEAFF; cdr3_nt: TGTGCCAGTACCCACACAGGACTTAGGACTGAAGCTTTCTTT
j_call: TRBJ1-1; d_call: TRBD1; v_call: TRBV12-5; clone_size: .; cdr3_aa: CASATYRGAEAFF; cdr3_nt: TGTGCTAGTGCCACGTACAGGGGCGCTGAAGCTTTCTTT
j_call: TRBJ2-7; d_call: TRBD1; v_call: TRBV5-1; clone_size: .; cdr3_aa: CASSPGTGTWEQYF; cdr3_nt: TGCGCCAGCAGCCCCGGGACAGGGACATGGGAGCAGTACTTC
j_call: TRBJ1-3; d_call: .; v_call: TRBV5-4; clone_size: .; cdr3_aa: CASSSRVDGGNTIYF; cdr3_nt: TGTGCCAGCAGCTCCCGGGTTGACGGTGGAAACACCATATATTTT
j_call: TRBJ1-2; d_call: .; v_call: TRBV6-5; clone_size: .; cdr3_aa: CASSGRNYGYTF; cdr3_nt: TGTGCCAGCAGTGGCAGAAACTATGGCTACACCTTC
j_call: TRBJ1-4; d_call: TRBD1; v_call: TRBV5-1; clone_size: .; cdr3_aa: CASSLGQGDEKLFF; cdr3_nt: TGCGCCAGCAGCTTGGGACAGGGGGATGAAAAACTGTTTTTT
j_call: TRBJ2-3; d_call: .; v_call: TRBV11-2; clone_size: .; cdr3_aa: CASSLWSAPSADTQYF; cdr3_nt: TGTGCCAGCAGCTTGTGGTCGGCCCCTAGTGCAGATACGCAGTATTTT
j_call: TRBJ1-1; d_call: TRBD1; v_call: TRBV28; clone_size: once; cdr3_aa: CASSLRDRFGEAFF; cdr3_nt: TGTGCCAGCAGTTTACGGGACAGATTCGGTGAAGCTTTCTTT
j_call: TRBJ2-5; d_call: TRBD1; v_call: TRBV2; clone_size: .; cdr3_aa: CASKPRGRGETQYF; cdr3_nt: TGTGCCAGCAAGCCCAGGGGGCGCGGGGAGACCCAGTACTTC
j_call: TRBJ1-5; d_call: .; v_call: TRBV2; clone_size: .; cdr3_aa: CASSAQGGNQPQHF; cdr3_nt: TGTGCCAGCAGCGCACAGGGAGGAAATCAGCCCCAGCATTTT
j_call: TRBJ1-2; d_call: .; v_call: TRBV6-6; clone_size: .; cdr3_aa: CASSYSPDLDGYTF; cdr3_nt: TGTGCCAGCAGTTACTCCCCCGACCTGGATGGCTACACCTTC
j_call: TRBJ2-7; d_call: .; v_call: TRBV4-3; clone_size: .; cdr3_aa: CASSQGLTSSYEQYF; cdr3_nt: TGCGCCAGCAGCCAAGGGCTTACCTCTTCCTACGAGCAGTACTTC
j_call: TRBJ1-3; d_call: TRBD1; v_call: TRBV9; clone_size: .; cdr3_aa: CASSPWTGPYSGNTIYF; cdr3_nt: TGTGCCAGCAGCCCTTGGACAGGGCCGTACTCTGGAAACACCATATATTTT
j_call: TRBJ2-1; d_call: TRBD2; v_call: TRBV6-5; clone_size: .; cdr3_aa: CASLDLAGKQFF; cdr3_nt: TGTGCCAGCTTGGATCTAGCGGGGAAGCAGTTCTTC
j_call: TRBJ2-5; d_call: TRBD2; v_call: TRBV9; clone_size: .; cdr3_aa: CASSVAGGPWQETQYF; cdr3_nt: TGTGCCAGCAGCGTAGCGGGGGGGCCTTGGCAAGAGACCCAGTACTTC
j_call: TRBJ2-1; d_call: .; v_call: TRBV27; clone_size: .; cdr3_aa: CASSRQDNEQFF; cdr3_nt: TGTGCCAGCAGTCGACAAGACAATGAGCAGTTCTTC
j_call: TRBJ1-2; d_call: .; v_call: TRBV6-6; clone_size: .; cdr3_aa: CASSYGGYGYTF; cdr3_nt: TGTGCCAGCAGTTATGGGGGCTATGGCTACACCTTC
j_call: TRBJ1-3; d_call: TRBD1; v_call: TRBV5-1; clone_size: .; cdr3_aa: CASSRLGGQETGNTIYF; cdr3_nt: TGCGCCAGCAGCCGCCTCGGGGGACAGGAGACTGGAAACACCATATATTTT
j_call: TRBJ1-3; d_call: .; v_call: TRBV30; clone_size: .; cdr3_aa: CAWSVLVSSGNTIYF; cdr3_nt: TGTGCCTGGAGTGTACTGGTGAGCTCTGGAAACACCATATATTTT
j_call: TRBJ2-7; d_call: .; v_call: TRBV6-6; clone_size: .; cdr3_aa: CASSSHSPGAHEQYF; cdr3_nt: TGTGCCAGCAGCTCCCACTCCCCCGGGGCCCACGAGCAGTACTTC
j_call: TRBJ2-3; d_call: .; v_call: TRBV5-4; clone_size: .; cdr3_aa: CASSRDGPDTQYF; cdr3_nt: TGTGCCAGCAGCCGGGACGGACCAGATACGCAGTATTTT
j_call: TRBJ1-2; d_call: .; v_call: TRBV28; clone_size: .; cdr3_aa: CASSLWNSYGYTF; cdr3_nt: TGTGCCAGCAGTTTATGGAACAGCTATGGCTACACCTTC
j_call: TRBJ1-1; d_call: TRBD1; v_call: TRBV28; clone_size: .; cdr3_aa: CASSPGTGGRRGGNTEAFF; cdr3_nt: TGTGCCAGCAGCCCCGGGACAGGGGGCCGGAGAGGGGGTAACACTGAAGCTTTCTTT
j_call: TRBJ1-2; d_call: .; v_call: TRBV6-6; clone_size: .; cdr3_aa: CASNTGQIYGYTF; cdr3_nt: TGTGCCAGCAATACCGGACAGATCTATGGCTACACCTTC
j_call: TRBJ2-1; d_call: TRBD1; v_call: TRBV19; clone_size: .; cdr3_aa: CASSSGTGPYNEQFF; cdr3_nt: TGTGCCAGTAGCTCTGGGACAGGGCCCTACAATGAGCAGTTCTTC
j_call: TRBJ1-3; d_call: .; v_call: TRBV5-4; clone_size: .; cdr3_aa: CASSFQQGRSGNTIYF; cdr3_nt: TGTGCCAGCAGCTTCCAACAGGGCCGCTCTGGAAACACCATATATTTT
j_call: TRBJ2-4; d_call: .; v_call: TRBV19; clone_size: .; cdr3_aa: CATREDSGKNIQYF; cdr3_nt: TGTGCCACCCGGGAGGACAGCGGCAAAAACATTCAGTACTTC